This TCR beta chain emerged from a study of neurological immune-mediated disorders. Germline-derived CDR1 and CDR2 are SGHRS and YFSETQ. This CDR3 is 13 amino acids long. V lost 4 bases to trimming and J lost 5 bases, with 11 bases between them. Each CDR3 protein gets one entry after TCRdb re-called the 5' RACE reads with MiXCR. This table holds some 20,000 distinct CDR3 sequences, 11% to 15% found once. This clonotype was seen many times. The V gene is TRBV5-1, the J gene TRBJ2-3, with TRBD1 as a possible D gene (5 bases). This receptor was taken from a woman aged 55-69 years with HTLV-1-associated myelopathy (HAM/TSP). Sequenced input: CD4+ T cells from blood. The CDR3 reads CASSRRGQDTQYF. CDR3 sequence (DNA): TGCGCCAGCAGCAGACGCGGACAAGATACGCAGTATTTT.